This is a list of T cell receptor beta chains from one sample in a study of response to subunit inactivated influenza vaccine. TCRdb reanalysed the RT-PCR reads using MiXCR and keeps one entry per CDR3 protein. The sample holds 150,000 to 200,000 distinct CDR3 sequences, less than 15% seen once. This same sample was also part of a study on T cells expressing NK-cell markers.

Sequences were derived from CD8+ T cells sorted from PBMCs, sampled 11 to 12 days after vaccination. These receptor sequences come from a man aged 50-60 years who received an inactivated influenza vaccine. CDR3s include the opening cysteine and the closing phenylalanine or tryptophan. D genes are given only for firm matches. Size values are once, few and many counts, or a class for expanded clones, and some rows have none.

CDR3nt	CDR3aa	d_gene	j_gene	v_gene	abundance
TGCAGCGCCCGCAGGGGTGGGGTTGAAGCTTTCTTT	CSARRGGVEAFF	.	TRBJ1-1	TRBV29-1	few
TGTGCCAGCAGCAATGGACTAGCAGGGGGTGAGCAGTTCTTC	CASSNGLAGGEQFF	.	TRBJ2-1	TRBV9	.
TGTGCCAGCAGCTTAGGGGGAGGGGGCTACACCTTC	CASSLGGGGYTF	.	TRBJ1-2	TRBV11-2	.
TGTGCCAGCAGCCGAATAACAGGGCCCCCAAAACTGTTTTTT	CASSRITGPPKLFF	.	TRBJ1-4	TRBV7-2	.
TGCGCCAGCAGCCAATATATAACAGGGGGTGAGCAGTTCTTC	CASSQYITGGEQFF	TRBD1	TRBJ2-1	TRBV4-1	.
TGCAGCGTAGCCCTCCCCGGGGGAGGTAATGAGCAGTTCTTC	CSVALPGGGNEQFF	.	TRBJ2-1	TRBV29-1	.
TGTGCCAGCAGCCGGGACTTTAGCTCCTACAATGAGCAGTTCTTC	CASSRDFSSYNEQFF	.	TRBJ2-1	TRBV7-9	many
TGTGCCAGCAGCCGCGGCCTGGTACTATCCTACAATGAGCAGTTCTTC	CASSRGLVLSYNEQFF	.	TRBJ2-1	TRBV7-6	.
TGCGCCAGCAGCCAAGCGGTCGATCGGGAAGAGACCCAGTACTTC	CASSQAVDREETQYF	.	TRBJ2-5	TRBV4-3	many
TGTGCCAGCAGCTTAGCATTAGGACAGGGTCCCTACGAGCAGTACTTC	CASSLALGQGPYEQYF	TRBD1	TRBJ2-7	TRBV7-9	many
TGTGCCAGCAGCACCCCCCGGACAGGGGGCGCCGACACTGAAGCTTTCTTT	CASSTPRTGGADTEAFF	TRBD1	TRBJ1-1	TRBV7-8	.
TGTGCCAGCTCGCGTATAGCGGGGGTGACCGGGGAGCTGTTTTTT	CASSRIAGVTGELFF	TRBD2	TRBJ2-2	TRBV28	many
TGTGCCAGCAGTTGGGAGGGAGGCCCGGACAATGAGCAGTTCTTC	CASSWEGGPDNEQFF	TRBD2	TRBJ2-1	TRBV6-2/TRBV6-3	few
TGCAGTGCTAGAGATTCCAGACACTCCTACGAGCAGTACTTC	CSARDSRHSYEQYF	.	TRBJ2-7	TRBV20-1	many
TGTGCCAGCAGCTTAGACAGGGAGATTTTTTATGGCTACACCTTC	CASSLDREIFYGYTF	.	TRBJ1-2	TRBV7-8	.
TGTGCCAGCAGCGAAATAACAGGGCCCGTTCGGTCTGGGGCCAACGTCCTGACTTTC	CASSEITGPVRSGANVLTF	.	TRBJ2-6	TRBV7-9	many
TGTGCCAGCAGTTTTTCCCCCTACGCCGCGACGGTAGACTATGGCTACACCTTC	CASSFSPYAATVDYGYTF	.	TRBJ1-2	TRBV28	.
TGTGCCAGCTCACCACGCTCCGGGACAGCTATGAACACTGAAGCTTTCTTT	CASSPRSGTAMNTEAFF	TRBD1	TRBJ1-1	TRBV18	.